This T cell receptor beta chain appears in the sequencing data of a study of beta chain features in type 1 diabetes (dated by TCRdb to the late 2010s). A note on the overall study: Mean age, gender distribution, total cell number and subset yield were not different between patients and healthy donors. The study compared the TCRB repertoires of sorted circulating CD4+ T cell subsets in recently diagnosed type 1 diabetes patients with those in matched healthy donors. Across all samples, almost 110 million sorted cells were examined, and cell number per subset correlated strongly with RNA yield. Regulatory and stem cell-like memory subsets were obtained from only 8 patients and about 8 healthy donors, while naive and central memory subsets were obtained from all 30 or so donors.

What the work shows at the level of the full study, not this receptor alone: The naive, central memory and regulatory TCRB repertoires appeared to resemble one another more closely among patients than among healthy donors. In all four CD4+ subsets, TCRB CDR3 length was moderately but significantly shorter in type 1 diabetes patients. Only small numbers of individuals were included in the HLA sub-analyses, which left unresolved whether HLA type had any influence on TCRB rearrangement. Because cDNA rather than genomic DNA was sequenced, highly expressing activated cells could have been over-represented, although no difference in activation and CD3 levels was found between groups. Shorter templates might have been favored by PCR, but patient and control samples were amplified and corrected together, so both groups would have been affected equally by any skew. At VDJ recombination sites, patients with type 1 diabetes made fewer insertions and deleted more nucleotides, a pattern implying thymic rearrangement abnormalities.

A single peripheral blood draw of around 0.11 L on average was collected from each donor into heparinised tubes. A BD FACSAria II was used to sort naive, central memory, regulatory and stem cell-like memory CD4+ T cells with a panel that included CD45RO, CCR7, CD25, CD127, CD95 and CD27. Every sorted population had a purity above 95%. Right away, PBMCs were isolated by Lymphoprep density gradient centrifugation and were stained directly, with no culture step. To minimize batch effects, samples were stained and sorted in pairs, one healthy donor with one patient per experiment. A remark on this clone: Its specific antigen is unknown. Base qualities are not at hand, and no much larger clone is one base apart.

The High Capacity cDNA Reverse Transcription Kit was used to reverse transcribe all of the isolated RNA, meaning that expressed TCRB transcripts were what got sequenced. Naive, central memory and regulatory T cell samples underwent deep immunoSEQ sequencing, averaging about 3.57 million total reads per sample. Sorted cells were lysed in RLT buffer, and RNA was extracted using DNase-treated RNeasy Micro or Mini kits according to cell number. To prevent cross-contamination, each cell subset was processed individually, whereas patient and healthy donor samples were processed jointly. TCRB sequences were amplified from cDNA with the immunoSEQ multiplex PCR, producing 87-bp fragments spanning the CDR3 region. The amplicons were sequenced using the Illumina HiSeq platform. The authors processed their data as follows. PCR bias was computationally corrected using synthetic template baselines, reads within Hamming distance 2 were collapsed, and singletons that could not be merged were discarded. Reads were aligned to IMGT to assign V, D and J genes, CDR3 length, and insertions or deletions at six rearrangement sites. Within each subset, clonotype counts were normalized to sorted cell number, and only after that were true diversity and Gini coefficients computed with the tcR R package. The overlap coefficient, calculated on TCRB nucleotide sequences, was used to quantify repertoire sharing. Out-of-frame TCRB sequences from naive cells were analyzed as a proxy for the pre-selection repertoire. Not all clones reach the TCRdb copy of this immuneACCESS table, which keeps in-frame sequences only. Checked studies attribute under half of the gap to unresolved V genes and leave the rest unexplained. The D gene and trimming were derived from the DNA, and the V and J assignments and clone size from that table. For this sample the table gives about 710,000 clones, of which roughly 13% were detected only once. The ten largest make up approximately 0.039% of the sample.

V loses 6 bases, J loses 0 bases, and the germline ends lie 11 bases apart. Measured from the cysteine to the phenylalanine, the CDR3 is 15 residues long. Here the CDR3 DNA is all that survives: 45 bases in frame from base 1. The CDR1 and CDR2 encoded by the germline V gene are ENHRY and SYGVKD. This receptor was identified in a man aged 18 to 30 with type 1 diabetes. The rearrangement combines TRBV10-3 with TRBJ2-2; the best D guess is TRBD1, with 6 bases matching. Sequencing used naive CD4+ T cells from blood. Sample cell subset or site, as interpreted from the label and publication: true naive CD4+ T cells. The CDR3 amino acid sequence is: CAIRDSVSNTGELFF. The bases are TGTGCCATCAGGGACAGTGTATCGAACACCGGGGAGCTGTTTTTT.